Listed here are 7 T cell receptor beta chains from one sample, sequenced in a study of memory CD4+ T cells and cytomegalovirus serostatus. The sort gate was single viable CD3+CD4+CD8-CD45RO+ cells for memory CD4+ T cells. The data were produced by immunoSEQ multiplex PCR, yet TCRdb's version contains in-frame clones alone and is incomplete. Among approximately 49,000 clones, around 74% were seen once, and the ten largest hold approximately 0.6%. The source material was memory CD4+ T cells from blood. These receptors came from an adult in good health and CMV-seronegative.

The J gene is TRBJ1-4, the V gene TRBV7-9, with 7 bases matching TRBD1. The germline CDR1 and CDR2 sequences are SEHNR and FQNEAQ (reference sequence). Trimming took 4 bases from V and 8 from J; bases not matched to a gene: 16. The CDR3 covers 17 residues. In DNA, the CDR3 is TGTGCCAGCAGCTCCGACAGGGTCGGTGCGTTACAGGAAAAACTGTTTTTT. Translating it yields CASSSDRVGALQEKLFF.

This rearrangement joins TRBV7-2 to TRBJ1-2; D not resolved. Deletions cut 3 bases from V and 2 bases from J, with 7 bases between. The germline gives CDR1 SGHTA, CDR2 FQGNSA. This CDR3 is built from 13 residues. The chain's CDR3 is CASSFYTNYGYTF. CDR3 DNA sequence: TGTGCCAGCAGCTTTTACACAAACTATGGCTACACCTTC.

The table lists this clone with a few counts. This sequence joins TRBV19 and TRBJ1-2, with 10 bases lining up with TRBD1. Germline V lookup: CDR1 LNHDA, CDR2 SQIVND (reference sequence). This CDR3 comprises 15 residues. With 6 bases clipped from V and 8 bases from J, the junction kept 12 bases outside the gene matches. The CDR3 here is CASSTYDRGLEGYTF. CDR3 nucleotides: TGTGCCAGTAGCACATACGACAGGGGGCTAGAGGGCTACACCTTC.

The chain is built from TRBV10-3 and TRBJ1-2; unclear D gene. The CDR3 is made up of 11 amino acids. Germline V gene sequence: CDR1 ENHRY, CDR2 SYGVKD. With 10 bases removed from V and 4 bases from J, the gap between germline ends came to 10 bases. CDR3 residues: CATQAIYGYTF. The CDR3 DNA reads TGTGCCACCCAGGCGATCTATGGCTACACCTTC.

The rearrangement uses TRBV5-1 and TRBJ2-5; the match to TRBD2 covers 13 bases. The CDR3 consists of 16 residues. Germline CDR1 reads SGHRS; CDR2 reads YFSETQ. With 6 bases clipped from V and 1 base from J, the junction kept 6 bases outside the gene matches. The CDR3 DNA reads TGCGCCAGCAACTCGACTAGCGGGGGGACCCAAGAGACCCAGTACTTC. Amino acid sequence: CASNSTSGGTQETQYF. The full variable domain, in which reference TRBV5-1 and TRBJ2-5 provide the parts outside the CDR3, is KAGVTQTPRYLIKTRGQQVTLSCSPISGHRSVSWYQQTPGQGLQFLFEYFSETQRNKGNFPGRFSGRQFSNSRSEMNVSTLELGDSALYLCASNSTSGGTQETQYFGPGTRLLVL.

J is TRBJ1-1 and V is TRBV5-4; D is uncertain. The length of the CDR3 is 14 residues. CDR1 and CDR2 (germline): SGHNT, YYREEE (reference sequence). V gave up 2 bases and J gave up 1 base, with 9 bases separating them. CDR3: CASSFTSKNTEAFF. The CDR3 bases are TGTGCCAGCAGCTTCACCTCCAAGAACACTGAAGCTTTCTTT.

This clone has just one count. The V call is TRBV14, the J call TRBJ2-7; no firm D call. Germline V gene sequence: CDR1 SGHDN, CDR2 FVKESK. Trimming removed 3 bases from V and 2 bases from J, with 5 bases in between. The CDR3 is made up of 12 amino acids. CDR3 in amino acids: CASSHDTYEQYF. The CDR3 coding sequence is TGTGCCAGCAGCCACGACACCTACGAGCAGTACTTC.